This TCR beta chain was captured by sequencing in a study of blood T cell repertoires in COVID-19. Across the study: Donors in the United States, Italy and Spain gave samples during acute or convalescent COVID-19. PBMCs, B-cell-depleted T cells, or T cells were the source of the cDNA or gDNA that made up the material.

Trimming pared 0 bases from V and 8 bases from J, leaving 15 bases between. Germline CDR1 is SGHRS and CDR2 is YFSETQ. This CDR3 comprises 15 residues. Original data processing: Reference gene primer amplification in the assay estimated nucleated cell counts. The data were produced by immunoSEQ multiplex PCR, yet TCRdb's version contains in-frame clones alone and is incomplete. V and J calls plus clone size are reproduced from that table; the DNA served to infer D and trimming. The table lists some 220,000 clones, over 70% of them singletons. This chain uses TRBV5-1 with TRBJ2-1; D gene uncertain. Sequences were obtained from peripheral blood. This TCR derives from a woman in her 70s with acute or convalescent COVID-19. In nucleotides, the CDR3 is TGCGCCAGCAGCTTGGGAGGCAGACTCTCCGATGAGCAGTTCTTC. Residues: CASSLGGRLSDEQFF.